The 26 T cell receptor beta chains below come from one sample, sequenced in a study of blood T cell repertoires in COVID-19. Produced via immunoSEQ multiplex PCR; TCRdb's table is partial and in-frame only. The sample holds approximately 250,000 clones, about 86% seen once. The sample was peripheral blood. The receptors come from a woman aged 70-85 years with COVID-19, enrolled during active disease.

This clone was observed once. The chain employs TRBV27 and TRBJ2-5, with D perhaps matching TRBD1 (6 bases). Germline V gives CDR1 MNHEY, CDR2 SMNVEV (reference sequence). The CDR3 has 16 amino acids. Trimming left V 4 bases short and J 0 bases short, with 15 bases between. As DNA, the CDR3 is TGTGCCAGCAGTTCCTCCCGGGACACCCACCAAGAGACCCAGTACTTC. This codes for CASSSSRDTHQETQYF.

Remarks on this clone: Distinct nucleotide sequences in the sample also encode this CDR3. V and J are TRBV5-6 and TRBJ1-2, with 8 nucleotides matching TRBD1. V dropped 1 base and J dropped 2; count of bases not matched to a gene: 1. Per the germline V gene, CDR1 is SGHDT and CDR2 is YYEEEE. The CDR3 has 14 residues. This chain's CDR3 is CASSLTGGNYGYTF. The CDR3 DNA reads TGTGCCAGCAGCTTGACAGGGGGAAACTATGGCTACACCTTC.

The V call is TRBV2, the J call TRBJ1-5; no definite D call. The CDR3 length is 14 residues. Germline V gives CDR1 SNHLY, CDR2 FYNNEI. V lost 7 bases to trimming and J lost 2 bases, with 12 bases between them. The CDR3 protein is CASNGNRGNQPQHF. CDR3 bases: TGTGCCAGCAACGGGAATAGAGGCAATCAGCCCCAGCATTTT. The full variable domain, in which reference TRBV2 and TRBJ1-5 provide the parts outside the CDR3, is EPEVTQTPSHQVTQMGQEVILRCVPISNHLYFYWYRQILGQKVEFLVSFYNNEISEKSEIFDDQFSVERPDGSNFTLKIRSTKLEDSAMYFCASNGNRGNQPQHFGDGTRLSIL.

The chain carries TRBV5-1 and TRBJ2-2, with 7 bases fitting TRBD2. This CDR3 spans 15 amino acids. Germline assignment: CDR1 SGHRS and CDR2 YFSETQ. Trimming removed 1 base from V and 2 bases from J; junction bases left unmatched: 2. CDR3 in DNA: TGCGCCAGCAGCTTGTCGACTAGCAACACCGGGGAGCTGTTTTTT. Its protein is CASSLSTSNTGELFF.

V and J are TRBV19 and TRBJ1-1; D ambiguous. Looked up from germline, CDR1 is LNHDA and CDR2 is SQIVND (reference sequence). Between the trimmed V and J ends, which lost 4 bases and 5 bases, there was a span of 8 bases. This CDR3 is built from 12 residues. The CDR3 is CASSTDWTEAFF. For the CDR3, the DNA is TGTGCCAGTAGTACCGACTGGACTGAAGCTTTCTTT.

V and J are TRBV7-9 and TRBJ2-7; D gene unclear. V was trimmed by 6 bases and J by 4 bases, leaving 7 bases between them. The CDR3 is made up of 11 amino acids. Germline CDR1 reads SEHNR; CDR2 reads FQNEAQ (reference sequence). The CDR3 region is CASRSRYEQYF. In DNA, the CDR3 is TGTGCCAGCAGGTCCAGGTACGAGCAGTACTTC.

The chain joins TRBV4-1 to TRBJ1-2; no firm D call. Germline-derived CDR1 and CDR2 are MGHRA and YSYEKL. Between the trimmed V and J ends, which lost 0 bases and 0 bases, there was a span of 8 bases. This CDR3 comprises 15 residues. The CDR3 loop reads CASSQEPTPNYGYTF. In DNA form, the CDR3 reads TGCGCCAGCAGCCAAGAGCCCACACCTAACTATGGCTACACCTTC.

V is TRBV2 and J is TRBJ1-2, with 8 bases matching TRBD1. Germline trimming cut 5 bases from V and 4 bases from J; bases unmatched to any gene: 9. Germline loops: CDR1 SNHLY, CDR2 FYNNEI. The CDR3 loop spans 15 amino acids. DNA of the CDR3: TGTGCCAGCAGTTTCAAGGACAGGGTTGGCTATGGCTACACCTTC. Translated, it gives CASSFKDRVGYGYTF.

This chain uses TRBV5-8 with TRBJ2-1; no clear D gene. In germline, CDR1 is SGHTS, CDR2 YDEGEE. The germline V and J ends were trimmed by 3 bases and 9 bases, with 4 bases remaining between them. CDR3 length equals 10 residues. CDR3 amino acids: CASSSGEQFF. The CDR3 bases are TGTGCCAGCAGCTCGGGTGAGCAGTTCTTC.

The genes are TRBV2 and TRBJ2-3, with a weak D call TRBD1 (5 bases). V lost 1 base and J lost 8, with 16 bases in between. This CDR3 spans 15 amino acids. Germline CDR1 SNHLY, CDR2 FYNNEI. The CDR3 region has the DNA TGTGCCAGCAGTGAAGAGGGCAGGGTGGTGGGTACGCAGTATTTT. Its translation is CASSEEGRVVGTQYF.

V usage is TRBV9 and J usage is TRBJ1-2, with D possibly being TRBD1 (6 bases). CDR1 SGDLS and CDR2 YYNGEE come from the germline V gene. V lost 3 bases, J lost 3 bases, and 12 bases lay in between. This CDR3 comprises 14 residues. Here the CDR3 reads CASSAGSGDYGYTF. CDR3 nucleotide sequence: TGTGCCAGCAGCGCGGGCTCAGGGGACTATGGCTACACCTTC.

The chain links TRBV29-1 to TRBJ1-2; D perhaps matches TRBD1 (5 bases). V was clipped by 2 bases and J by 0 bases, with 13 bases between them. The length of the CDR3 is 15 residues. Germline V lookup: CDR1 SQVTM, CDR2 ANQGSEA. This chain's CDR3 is CSVEQGLLANYGYTF. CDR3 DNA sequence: TGCAGCGTTGAACAGGGCCTTCTAGCTAACTATGGCTACACCTTC. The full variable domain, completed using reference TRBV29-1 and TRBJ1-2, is SAVISQKPSRDICQRGTSLTIQCQVDSQVTMMFWYRQQPGQSLTLIATANQGSEATYESGFVIDKFPISRPNLTFSTLTVSNMSPEDSSIYLCSVEQGLLANYGYTFGSGTRLTVV.

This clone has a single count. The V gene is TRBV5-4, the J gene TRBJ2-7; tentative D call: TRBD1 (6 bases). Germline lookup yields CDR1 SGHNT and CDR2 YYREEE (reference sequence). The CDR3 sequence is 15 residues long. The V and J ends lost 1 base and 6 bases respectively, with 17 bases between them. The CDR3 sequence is CASSLRDTSGAEQYF. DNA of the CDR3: TGTGCCAGCAGCTTGAGGGACACATCTGGTGCCGAGCAGTACTTC.

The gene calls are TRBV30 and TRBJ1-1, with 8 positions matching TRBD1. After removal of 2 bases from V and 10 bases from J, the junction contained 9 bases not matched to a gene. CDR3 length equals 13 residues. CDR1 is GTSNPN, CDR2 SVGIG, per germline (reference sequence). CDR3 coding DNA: TGTGCCTGGAGTACTCTTACAGGGGGGACAGCTTTCTTT. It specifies CAWSTLTGGTAFF.

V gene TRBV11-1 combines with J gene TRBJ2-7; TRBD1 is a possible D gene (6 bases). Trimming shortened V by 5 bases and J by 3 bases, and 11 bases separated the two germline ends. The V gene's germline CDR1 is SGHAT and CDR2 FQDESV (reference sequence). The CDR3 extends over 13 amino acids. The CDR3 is CASSTGQLYEQYF. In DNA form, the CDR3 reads TGTGCCAGCAGCACCGGACAGCTCTACGAGCAGTACTTC. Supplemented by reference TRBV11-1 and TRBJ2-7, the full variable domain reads EAEVAQSPRYKITEKSQAVAFWCDPISGHATLYWYRQILGQGPELLVQFQDESVVDDSQLPKDRFSAERLKGVDSTLKIQPAELGDSAMYLCASSTGQLYEQYFGPGTRLTVT.

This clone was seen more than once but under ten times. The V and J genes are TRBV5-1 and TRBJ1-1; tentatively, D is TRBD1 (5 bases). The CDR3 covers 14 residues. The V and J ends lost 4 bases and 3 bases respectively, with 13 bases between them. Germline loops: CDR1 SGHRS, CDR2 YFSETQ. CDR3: CASSNWWGDTEAFF. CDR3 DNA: TGCGCCAGCAGCAATTGGTGGGGCGACACTGAAGCTTTCTTT.

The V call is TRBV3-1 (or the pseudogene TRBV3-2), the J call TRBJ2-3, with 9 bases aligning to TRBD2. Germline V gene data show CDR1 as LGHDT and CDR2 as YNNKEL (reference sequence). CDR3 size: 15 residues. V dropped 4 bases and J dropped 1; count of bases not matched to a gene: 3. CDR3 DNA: TGTGCCAGCAGCCTTATAGCGGGGGGCACAGATACGCAGTATTTT. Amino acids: CASSLIAGGTDTQYF.

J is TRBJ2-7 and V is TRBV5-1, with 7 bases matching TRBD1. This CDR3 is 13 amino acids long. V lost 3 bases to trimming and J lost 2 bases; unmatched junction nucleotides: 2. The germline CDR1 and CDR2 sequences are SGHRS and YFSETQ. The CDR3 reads CASSWDRAYEQYF. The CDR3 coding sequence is TGCGCCAGCAGCTGGGACAGAGCCTACGAGCAGTACTTC. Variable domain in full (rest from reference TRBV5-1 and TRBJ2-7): KAGVTQTPRYLIKTRGQQVTLSCSPISGHRSVSWYQQTPGQGLQFLFEYFSETQRNKGNFPGRFSGRQFSNSRSEMNVSTLELGDSALYLCASSWDRAYEQYFGPGTRLTVT.

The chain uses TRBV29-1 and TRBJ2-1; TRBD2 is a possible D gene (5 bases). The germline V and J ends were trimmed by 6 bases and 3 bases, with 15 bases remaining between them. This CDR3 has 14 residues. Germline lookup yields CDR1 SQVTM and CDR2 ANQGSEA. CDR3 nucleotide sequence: TGCAGCGTAGACCGGGTTGGAGGCTACAATGAGCAGTTCTTC. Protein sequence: CSVDRVGGYNEQFF.

CDR3 sequence reads: CASSLGEGTNTEAFF. DNA for the CDR3: TGTGCCAGCAGCTTGGGGGAGGGTACGAACACTGAAGCTTTCTTT. The rearrangement links TRBV5-4 to TRBJ1-1; D unresolved. V lost 0 bases, J lost 1 base, and 10 bases lay in between. Germline V lookup: CDR1 SGHNT, CDR2 YYREEE (reference sequence). CDR3 size: 15 residues. The full variable domain, its missing parts supplied by reference TRBV5-4 and TRBJ1-1, is ETGVTQSPTHLIKTRGQQVTLRCSSQSGHNTVSWYQQALGQGPQFIFQYYREEENGRGNFPPRFSGLQFPNYSSELNVNALELDDSALYLCASSLGEGTNTEAFFGQGTRLTVV.

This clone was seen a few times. This chain's CDR3 is CASSLETEEYGYTF. CDR3 bases: TGTGCCAGCAGCTTAGAGACAGAAGAGTATGGCTACACCTTC. The chain employs TRBV7-9 and TRBJ1-2; weak D call: TRBD1 (5 bases). V shed 1 base and J shed 5 bases, with 11 bases lying between them. Germline CDR1 is SEHNR and CDR2 is FQNEAQ (reference sequence). The CDR3 consists of 14 residues.

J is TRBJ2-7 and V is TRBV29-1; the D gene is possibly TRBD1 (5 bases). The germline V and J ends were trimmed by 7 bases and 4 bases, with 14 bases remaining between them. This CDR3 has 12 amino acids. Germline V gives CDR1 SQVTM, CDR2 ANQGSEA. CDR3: CSGGFQGYEQYF. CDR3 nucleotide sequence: TGCAGCGGCGGATTTCAGGGTTACGAGCAGTACTTC.

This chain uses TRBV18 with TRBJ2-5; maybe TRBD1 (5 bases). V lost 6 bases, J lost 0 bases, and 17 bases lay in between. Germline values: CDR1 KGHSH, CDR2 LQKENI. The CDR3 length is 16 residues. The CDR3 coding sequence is TGTGCCAGCTCCCAGACCCCTGACAGTCACCAAGAGACCCAGTACTTC. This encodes CASSQTPDSHQETQYF.

The chain's CDR3 is CASSLGDRVNEQYF. The DNA of the CDR3 is TGTGCCAGCAGCTTAGGTGACAGGGTGAACGAGCAGTACTTC. V and J are TRBV7-9 and TRBJ2-7; 7 bases are shared with TRBD1. Germline values: CDR1 SEHNR, CDR2 FQNEAQ (reference sequence). The V segment lost 1 base and the J segment 5 bases; nucleotides outside the gene matches: 5. The CDR3 covers 14 residues.

The CDR3 reads CASSLGRVHQPQHF. The CDR3, as DNA: TGTGCCAGCAGCTTAGGCAGGGTCCATCAGCCCCAGCATTTT. The genes are TRBV13 and TRBJ1-5, with D possibly TRBD1 on 5 matching bases. CDR3 length equals 14 residues. V was cut by 0 bases and J by 5 bases, with 8 bases left in between. CDR1 and CDR2 from the germline V gene are PRHDT and FYEKMQ (reference sequence). Drawing the rest from reference TRBV13 and TRBJ1-5, the complete variable domain is AAGVIQSPRHLIKEKRETATLKCYPIPRHDTVYWYQQGPGQDPQFLISFYEKMQSDKGSIPDRFSAQQFSDYHSELNMSSLELGDSALYFCASSLGRVHQPQHFGDGTRLSIL.

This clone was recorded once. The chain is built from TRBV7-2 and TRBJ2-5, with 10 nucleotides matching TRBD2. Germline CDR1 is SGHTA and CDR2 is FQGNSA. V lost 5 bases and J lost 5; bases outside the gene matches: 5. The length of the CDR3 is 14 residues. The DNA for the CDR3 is TGTGCCAGCAGCCGGGCACTAGCGGGGGAGACCCAGTACTTC. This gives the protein CASSRALAGETQYF.